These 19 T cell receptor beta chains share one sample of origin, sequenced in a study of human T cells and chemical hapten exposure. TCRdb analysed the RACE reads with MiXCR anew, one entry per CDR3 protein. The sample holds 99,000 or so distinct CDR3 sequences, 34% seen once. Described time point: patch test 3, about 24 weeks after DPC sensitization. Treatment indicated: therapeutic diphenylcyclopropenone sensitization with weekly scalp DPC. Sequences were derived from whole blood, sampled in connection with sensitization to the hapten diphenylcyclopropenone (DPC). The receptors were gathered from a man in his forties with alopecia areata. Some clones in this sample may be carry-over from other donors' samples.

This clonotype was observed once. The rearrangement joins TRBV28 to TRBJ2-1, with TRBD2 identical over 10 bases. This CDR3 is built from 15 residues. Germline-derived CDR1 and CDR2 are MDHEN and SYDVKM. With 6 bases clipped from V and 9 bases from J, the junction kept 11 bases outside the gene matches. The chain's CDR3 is CASSQLGSGRLEQFF. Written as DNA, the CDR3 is TGTGCCAGCAGCCAACTTGGTAGCGGGAGGCTTGAGCAGTTCTTC.

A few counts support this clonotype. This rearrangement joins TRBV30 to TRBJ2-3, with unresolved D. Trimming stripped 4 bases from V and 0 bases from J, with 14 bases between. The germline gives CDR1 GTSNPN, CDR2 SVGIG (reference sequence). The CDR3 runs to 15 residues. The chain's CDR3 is CAWTRAPTSTDTQYF. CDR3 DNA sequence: TGTGCCTGGACGCGAGCGCCAACCAGCACAGATACGCAGTATTTT.

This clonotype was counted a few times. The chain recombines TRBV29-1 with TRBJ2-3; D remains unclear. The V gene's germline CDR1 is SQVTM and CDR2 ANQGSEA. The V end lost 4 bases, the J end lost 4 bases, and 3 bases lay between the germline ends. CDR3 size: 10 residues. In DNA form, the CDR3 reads TGCAGCGTTGTTCCAGATACGCAGTATTTT. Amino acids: CSVVPDTQYF.

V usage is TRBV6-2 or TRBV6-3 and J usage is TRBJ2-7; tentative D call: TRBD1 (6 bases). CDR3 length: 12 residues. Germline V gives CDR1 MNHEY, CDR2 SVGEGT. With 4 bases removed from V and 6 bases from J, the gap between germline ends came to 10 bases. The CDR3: CASSSQGREQYV. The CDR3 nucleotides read TGTGCCAGCAGTTCACAGGGACGCGAGCAGTACGTC.

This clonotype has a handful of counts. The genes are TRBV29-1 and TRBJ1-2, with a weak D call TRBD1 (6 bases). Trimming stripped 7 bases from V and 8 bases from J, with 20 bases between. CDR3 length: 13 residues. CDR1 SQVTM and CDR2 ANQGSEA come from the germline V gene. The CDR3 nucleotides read TGCAGCGCCCTCCCTACGGGGGGCAGAGGCTACACCTTC. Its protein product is CSALPTGGRGYTF.

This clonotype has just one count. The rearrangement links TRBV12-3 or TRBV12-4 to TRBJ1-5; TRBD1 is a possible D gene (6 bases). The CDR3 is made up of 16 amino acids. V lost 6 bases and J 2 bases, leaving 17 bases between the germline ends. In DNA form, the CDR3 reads TGTGCCAGCAGCCAGCCGGGGGCCAGGGGCAATCAGCCCCAGCATTTT. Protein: CASSQPGARGNQPQHF.

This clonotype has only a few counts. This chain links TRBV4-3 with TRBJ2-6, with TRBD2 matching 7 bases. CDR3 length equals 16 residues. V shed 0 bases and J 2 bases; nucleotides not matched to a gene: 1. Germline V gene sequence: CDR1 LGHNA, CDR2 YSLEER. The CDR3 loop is CASSQDRGAGANVLTF. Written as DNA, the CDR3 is TGCGCCAGCAGCCAAGATCGGGGGGCTGGGGCCAACGTCCTGACTTTC.

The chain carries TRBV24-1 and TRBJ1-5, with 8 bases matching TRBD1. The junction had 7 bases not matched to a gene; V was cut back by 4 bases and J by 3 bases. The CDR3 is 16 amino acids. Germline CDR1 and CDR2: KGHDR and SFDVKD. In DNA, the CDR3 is TGTGCCACCAGTGACATTCCGGGACAGGACAATCAGCCCCAGCATTTT. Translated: CATSDIPGQDNQPQHF.

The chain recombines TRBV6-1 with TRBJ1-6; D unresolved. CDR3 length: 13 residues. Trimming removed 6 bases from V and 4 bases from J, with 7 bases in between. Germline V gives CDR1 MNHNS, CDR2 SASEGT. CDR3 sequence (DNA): TGTGCCAGCAGAGAAATATATAATTCACCCCTCCACTTT. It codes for CASREIYNSPLHF.

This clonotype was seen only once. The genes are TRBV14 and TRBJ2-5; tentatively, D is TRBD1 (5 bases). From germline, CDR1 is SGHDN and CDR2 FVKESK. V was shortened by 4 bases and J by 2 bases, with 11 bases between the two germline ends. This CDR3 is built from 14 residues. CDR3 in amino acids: CASSLRQTQETQYF. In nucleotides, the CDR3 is TGTGCCAGCAGCCTCAGACAGACTCAAGAGACCCAGTACTTC.

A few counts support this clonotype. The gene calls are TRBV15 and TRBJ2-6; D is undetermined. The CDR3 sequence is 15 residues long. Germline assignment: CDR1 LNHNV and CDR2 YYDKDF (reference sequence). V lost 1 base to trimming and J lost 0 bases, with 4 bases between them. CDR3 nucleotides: TGTGCCACCAGCAGAGCGATCTCTGGGGCCAACGTCCTGACTTTC. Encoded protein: CATSRAISGANVLTF.

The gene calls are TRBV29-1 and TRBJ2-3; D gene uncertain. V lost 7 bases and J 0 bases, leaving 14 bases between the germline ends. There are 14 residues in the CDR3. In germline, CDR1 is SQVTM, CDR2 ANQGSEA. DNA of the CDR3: TGCAGCGCCCGCTTCTCAGCAAGCACAGATACGCAGTATTTT. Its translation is CSARFSASTDTQYF.

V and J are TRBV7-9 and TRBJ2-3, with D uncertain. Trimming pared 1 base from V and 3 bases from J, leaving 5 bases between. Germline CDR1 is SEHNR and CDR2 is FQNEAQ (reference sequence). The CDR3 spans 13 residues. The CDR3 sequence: CASSLGYTDTQYF. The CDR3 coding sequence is TGTGCCAGCAGCTTAGGGTATACAGATACGCAGTATTTT.

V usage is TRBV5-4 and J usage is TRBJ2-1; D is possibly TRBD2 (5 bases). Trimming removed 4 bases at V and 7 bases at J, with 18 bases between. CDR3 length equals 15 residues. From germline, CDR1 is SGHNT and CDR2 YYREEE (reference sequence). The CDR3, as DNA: TGTGCCAGCAGCGCGGACTGGCTACCGAGAAATGAGCAGTTCTTC. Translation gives CASSADWLPRNEQFF.

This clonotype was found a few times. The CDR3 bases are TGTGCCAGCAGCTTAGGCTTAAACTACGAGCAGTACGTC. Amino acids: CASSLGLNYEQYV. The V call is TRBV11-1, the J call TRBJ2-7; D unresolved. The length of the CDR3 is 13 residues. Germline lookup yields CDR1 SGHAT and CDR2 FQDESV (reference sequence). V lost 1 base to trimming and J lost 3 bases, with 7 bases between them.

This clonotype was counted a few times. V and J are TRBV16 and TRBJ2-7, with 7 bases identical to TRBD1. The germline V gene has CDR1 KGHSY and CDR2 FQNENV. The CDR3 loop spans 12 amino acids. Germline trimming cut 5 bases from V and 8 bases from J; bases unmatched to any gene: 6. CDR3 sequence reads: CASSITGEKQYF. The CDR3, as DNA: TGTGCCAGCAGCATAACAGGGGAAAAGCAGTACTTC.

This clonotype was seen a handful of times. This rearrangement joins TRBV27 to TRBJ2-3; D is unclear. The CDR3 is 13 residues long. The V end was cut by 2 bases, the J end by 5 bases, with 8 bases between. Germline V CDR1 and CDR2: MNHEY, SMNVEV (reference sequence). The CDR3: CASSLSERDTQYF. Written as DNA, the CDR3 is TGTGCCAGCAGTTTAAGTGAGCGAGATACGCAGTATTTT.

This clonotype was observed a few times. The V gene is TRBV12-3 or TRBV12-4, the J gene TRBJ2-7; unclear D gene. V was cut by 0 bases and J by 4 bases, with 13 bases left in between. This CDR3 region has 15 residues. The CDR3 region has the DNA TGTGCCAGCAGTTTAGCGAATGGTGGGCCTTACGAGCAGTACGTC. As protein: CASSLANGGPYEQYV.

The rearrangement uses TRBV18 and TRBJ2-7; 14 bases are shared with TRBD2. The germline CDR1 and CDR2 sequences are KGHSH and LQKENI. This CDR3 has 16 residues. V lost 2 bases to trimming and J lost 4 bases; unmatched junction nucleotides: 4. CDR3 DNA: TGTGCCAGCTCACCATCCGGACTAGCGGGAGGTTACGAGCAGTACGTC. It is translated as CASSPSGLAGGYEQYV.